Below are 7 T cell receptor beta chains sequenced from a single sample in a study of T cell responses to AZD1222 COVID-19 vaccine. Using immunoSEQ multiplex PCR, the repertoire was profiled, and TCRdb retains in-frame clones only, with some absent. The profile shows about 150,000 clones, roughly nine tenths of them singletons. The sequences come from peripheral blood, collected after recovery from COVID-19. The receptors shown here come from an adult who had recovered from COVID-19.

The chain links TRBV3-1 (or the pseudogene TRBV3-2) to TRBJ2-1; 12 positions match TRBD2. Per the germline V gene, CDR1 is LGHDT and CDR2 is YNNKEL (reference sequence). Trimming took 3 bases from V and 6 from J; bases not matched to a gene: 6. The CDR3 has 16 amino acids. Here the CDR3 DNA reads TGTGCCAGCAGCCAGGGACTAGCGGGTAGAAGCAATGAGCAGTTCTTC. Its translation: CASSQGLAGRSNEQFF.

This chain joins TRBV6-6 and TRBJ1-1; TRBD1 agrees at 9 bases. The CDR3 contains 14 residues. Trimming cost V 6 bases and J 1 base; bases outside gene matches: 3. CDR1 is MNHNY and CDR2 is SVGAGI in the germline V gene (reference sequence). The CDR3 DNA reads as TGTGCCAGCAGAGACAGGGGGTCGAACACTGAAGCTTTCTTT. Translating gives CASRDRGSNTEAFF.

This clone has only a few counts. The chain recombines TRBV9 with TRBJ1-2; 8 positions match TRBD1. The CDR3 sequence is 15 residues long. Per the germline V gene, CDR1 is SGDLS and CDR2 is YYNGEE. V was pared by 3 bases and J by 8 bases, with 12 bases of the junction left unmatched. CDR3 nucleotides: TGTGCCAGCAGCGCCACCGGGCAGGGGGCGATCGGCTACACCTTC. Amino acid sequence: CASSATGQGAIGYTF.

The genes are TRBV29-1 and TRBJ1-1, with TRBD1 matching 11 bases. This CDR3 comprises 13 residues. V dropped 6 bases and J dropped 6; count of bases not matched to a gene: 6. Germline-derived CDR1 and CDR2 are SQVTM and ANQGSEA. The CDR3 protein is CSVSDRGRAEAFF. CDR3 coding DNA: TGCAGCGTCTCGGACAGGGGGCGGGCTGAAGCTTTCTTT.

This clone occurred a few times. In DNA form, the CDR3 reads TGTGCCAGCAGCCCCCCCCGCCAGGCTAGCGGGAAAGATGAGCAGTTCTTC. Translating gives CASSPPRQASGKDEQFF. The rearrangement links TRBV2 to TRBJ2-1, with TRBD2 matching 9 bases. Germline V gene lookup returns CDR1 SNHLY and CDR2 FYNNEI. V shed 6 bases and J 8 bases; nucleotides not matched to a gene: 17. The CDR3 length is 17 residues.

The chain employs TRBV24-1 and TRBJ2-5; D not resolved. V lost 3 bases and J lost 0, with 10 bases in between. The CDR3 totals 15 residues. CDR1 KGHDR and CDR2 SFDVKD come from the germline V gene. The CDR3 bases are TGTGCCACCAGTGATGGGCGGCAGGACCAAGAGACCCAGTACTTC. Encoded protein: CATSDGRQDQETQYF.

V usage is TRBV9 and J usage is TRBJ2-1; tentatively, D is TRBD1 (6 bases). Trimming stripped 4 bases from V and 0 bases from J, with 14 bases between. Germline lookup yields CDR1 SGDLS and CDR2 YYNGEE. The CDR3 covers 16 residues. CDR3 sequence: CASSLGTFGSYNEQFF. The CDR3 DNA reads TGTGCCAGCAGCCTTGGGACATTTGGCTCCTACAATGAGCAGTTCTTC.